This TCR beta chain appears in the sequencing data of a study of blood T cell repertoires in COVID-19. In the study overall: The United States, Italy and Spain provided the acute and convalescent COVID-19 samples.

The CDR3 extends over 17 amino acids. With 6 bases removed from V and 5 bases from J, the gap between germline ends came to 25 bases. CDR1 is LNHDA and CDR2 is SQIVND in the germline V gene (reference sequence). Using immunoSEQ multiplex PCR, the repertoire was profiled, and TCRdb retains in-frame clones only, with some absent. The sample holds under 110,000 clones, 71% seen once. The specimen sequenced was peripheral blood. The chain combines TRBV19 with TRBJ2-5; tentative D call: TRBD1 (6 bases). This receptor was taken from a human donor with acute or convalescent COVID-19. The donor label of this sample is uncertain. The CDR3 region is CASRPSGSRGGRETQYF. Here the CDR3 DNA reads TGTGCCAGTAGACCCTCAGGGAGCCGTGGGGGCCGGGAGACCCAGTACTTC.